This T cell receptor (beta chain) was profiled in a study of cytomegalovirus exposure and HLA in healthy donors. Findings of the study overall: More clonal expansion characterized HLA-associated TCR beta chains than equally common others in a later analysis. The likely origin of a cluster of highly shared sequence variants was a sequencing artifact.

The CDR3 length is 16 residues. With V trimmed by 1 base and J by 7 bases, 10 bases remained unmatched. Germline V gives CDR1 ENHRY, CDR2 SYGVKD. This clone has just a few counts. Its antigen is not known. A multiplex PCR was run with 60 Vbeta primers and 13 Jbeta primers. Sequenced by immunoSEQ multiplex PCR; TCRdb stores in-frame clones only, minus some. The sample shows about 140,000 clones, around 57% of them seen only once. J is TRBJ2-7 and V is TRBV10-3, with 10 bases identical to TRBD1. Sequenced sample: PBMCs. This TCR was sampled from a male donor in good health and CMV-seronegative. CDR3: CAISELGTGVHGEQYF. For the CDR3, the DNA is TGTGCCATCAGTGAGTTGGGGACAGGGGTCCATGGGGAGCAGTACTTC.